This record covers a single T cell receptor beta chain. Antigen specificity is unknown. The sample comes from a study of OX40 agonist ivuxolimab in advanced cancers. For the study at large: Ivuxolimab was administered intravenously to patients at 0.01 to 10 mg/kg every 2 weeks. Having had anti-PD-1, anti-PD-L1 or anti-CTLA-4 therapy before was allowed, and around 44% had some. Whole-study results and caveats: At 0.1 to 3.0 mg/kg, clonal expansion of CD4+ and CD8+ blood T cells had occurred by week 6. In CD8+ T cells, expanded clones were on average more numerous than in CD4+.

Method: immunoSEQ multiplex PCR; TCRdb's copy keeps in-frame clones and lacks some. The sample has 20,000 to 30,000 clones; 79% are singletons. V lost 5 bases to trimming and J lost 3 bases; unmatched junction nucleotides: 10. This CDR3 region has 15 residues. Germline loops: CDR1 SEHNR, CDR2 FQNEAQ (reference sequence). The sequencing used CD4+ or CD8+ T cells sorted from blood, collected in a trial of the OX40 agonist ivuxolimab. The clonotype originates from an adult with an advanced solid tumor such as melanoma, head and neck, liver or kidney cancer. J is TRBJ2-7 and V is TRBV7-9; 7 bases align to TRBD1. The CDR3 is CASSRGQVVGYEQYF. The CDR3 nucleotides read TGTGCCAGCAGCCGTGGACAGGTTGTGGGCTACGAGCAGTACTTC.